This is a list of T cell receptor beta chains from one sample in a study of PD-1 blockade in classical Hodgkin lymphoma. Here immunoSEQ multiplex PCR was the method, and the copy in TCRdb shows in-frame clones only, minus some. The sample lists about 110,000 clones; 80% to 90% were seen once. Specimen: peripheral blood mononuclear cells (PBMCs), collected before the second cycle of nivolumab. The receptors were sampled from a human donor with classical Hodgkin lymphoma. The CDR3 runs from the conserved cysteine through the conserved F or W. A D gene is named only where the DNA matches it firmly. Size is omitted from some rows. Given values are once, few, many or a class for expanded clones.

v_call	d_call	clone_size	j_call	cdr3_length	cdr3_nt	cdr3_aa
TRBV15	.	.	TRBJ2-1	17	TGTGCCACCAGCAGATCAGGTTTAGGGAGCTCCTACAATGAGCAGTTCTTC	CATSRSGLGSSYNEQFF
TRBV6-1	.	.	TRBJ1-4	16	TGTGCCAGCAGTGAAGGGTTTGCGGAGAGGCGTGAAAAACTGTTTTTT	CASSEGFAERREKLFF
TRBV6-1	TRBD1	.	TRBJ2-1	12	TGTGCCAGCAGAAGGACAGGGGACGGAAACTTCTTC	CASRRTGDGNFF
TRBV5-4	.	.	TRBJ2-1	13	TGTGCCAGCAGCTCTGCGCCAAACAATGAGCAGTTCTTC	CASSSAPNNEQFF
TRBV19	TRBD1	.	TRBJ1-2	14	TGTGCCAGTACCCGGGACAGAGCCCCCTATGGCTACACCTTC	CASTRDRAPYGYTF
TRBV5-1	.	.	TRBJ2-5	13	TGCGCCAGCAGCTTGCAGTTTCGAGAGACCCAGTACTTC	CASSLQFRETQYF
TRBV19	TRBD1	.	TRBJ1-1	13	TGTGCCAGTAGTGACAGGGGGAACACTGAAGCTTTCTTT	CASSDRGNTEAFF
TRBV11-2	.	.	TRBJ1-4	14	TGTGCCAGCAGCTTAGGGGGTGTCGGTGAAAAACTGTTTTTT	CASSLGGVGEKLFF
TRBV5-1	.	.	TRBJ1-4	14	TGCGCCAGCAGCTTGACAGCAACTAATGAAAAACTGTTTTTT	CASSLTATNEKLFF
TRBV11-2	.	.	TRBJ2-3	15	TGTGCCAGCAGCTTAGATCCCGGGAGTCCTGATACGCAGTATTTT	CASSLDPGSPDTQYF
TRBV30	.	once	TRBJ2-4	14	TGTGCCTGGAGTGTAGAGGGGGCCAAAAACATTCAGTACTTC	CAWSVEGAKNIQYF
TRBV7-8	.	.	TRBJ2-7	12	TGTGCCAGCAGTTTAGGTTCCTACGAGCAGTACTTC	CASSLGSYEQYF
TRBV19	TRBD2	.	TRBJ2-1	15	TGTGCCAGTAGTATATTGTTAGCGGGAGGTGGTGAGCAGTTCTTC	CASSILLAGGGEQFF
TRBV4-3	.	.	TRBJ1-3	21	TGCGCCAGCAGCCAAGAAATGGTGGTTCACACAAAACCGAGCTCTGGAAACACCATATATTTT	CASSQEMVVHTKPSSGNTIYF
TRBV30	TRBD2	.	TRBJ2-3	15	TGTGCCTGGAACATAGCGGGGATAAGCACAGATACGCAGTATTTT	CAWNIAGISTDTQYF
TRBV27	TRBD1	once	TRBJ1-2	14	TGTGCCACCGGGGACAGGGGTTATAACTATGGCTACACCTTC	CATGDRGYNYGYTF
TRBV2	TRBD1	.	TRBJ1-3	12	TGTGCCAACAGGGGAGTTGGAAACACCATATATTTT	CANRGVGNTIYF
TRBV29-1	TRBD2	once	TRBJ2-4	13	TGCAGCGTAGCCGGGACTAGCGGGAGGGTGGGGTACTTC	CSVAGTSGRVGYF
TRBV4-1	TRBD1	once	TRBJ1-4	16	TGCGCCAGCAGAACACCTGGGACAGGGAAAAAGGAAAAACTGTTTTTT	CASRTPGTGKKEKLFF
TRBV6-6	.	.	TRBJ1-5	16	TGTGCCAGCAGCAAAAAGGACGGAGGGAGCAATCAGCCCCAGCATTTT	CASSKKDGGSNQPQHF
TRBV19	.	.	TRBJ2-2	13	TGTGCCAGTAGTATTGATAACACCGGGGAGCTGTTTTTT	CASSIDNTGELFF
TRBV7-9	.	few	TRBJ1-2	13	TGTGCCAGCAGCTTAGTGGCGGGAGTTGGCTACACCTTC	CASSLVAGVGYTF
TRBV7-6	.	.	TRBJ1-3	14	TGTGCCAGCAGCACTATAAAGGAGGGGAACACCATATATTTT	CASSTIKEGNTIYF
TRBV28	.	.	TRBJ2-3	13	TGTGCCAGCAGTTCCCGTTACACAGATACGCAGTATTTT	CASSSRYTDTQYF
TRBV28	TRBD1	.	TRBJ1-1	17	TGTGCCAGCAGTTTATCGAGAGGACAGGGGGCGCGCACTGAAGCTTTCTTT	CASSLSRGQGARTEAFF
TRBV27	.	.	TRBJ2-1	13	TGTGCCAGCAGTTTTGACTCCTACAATGAGCAGTTCTTC	CASSFDSYNEQFF
TRBV27	TRBD1	.	TRBJ2-3	20	TGTGCCAGCAGTAATACAGGGGGCTCATTTAACCTCTTAAGCACAGATACGCAGTATTTT	CASSNTGGSFNLLSTDTQYF
TRBV4-2	.	.	TRBJ2-7	15	TGTGCCAGCAGCCAAGGGGCCCTCGGCTCATTCGAGCAGTACTTC	CASSQGALGSFEQYF
TRBV4-2	TRBD2	once	TRBJ2-2	17	TGTGCCAGCAGCCAAGAGGGACTAGCGGGTAACACCGGGGAGCTGTTTTTT	CASSQEGLAGNTGELFF
TRBV2	TRBD1	.	TRBJ2-2	18	TGTGCCAGCAGTGAAGTCGTTCAGTACGGGACAGGGTCCGGGGAGCTGTTTTTT	CASSEVVQYGTGSGELFF
TRBV6-5	.	few	TRBJ1-2	15	TGTGCCAGCAGTTACTCAGGCAATCAGAACTATGGCTACACCTTC	CASSYSGNQNYGYTF
TRBV28	.	.	TRBJ2-6	15	TGTGCCAGCAGTTTATACGGCTCTGGGGCCAACGTCCTGACTTTC	CASSLYGSGANVLTF
TRBV2	.	.	TRBJ1-1	14	TGTGCCAGCAGTGCCGGGACACCGAACACTGAAGCTTTCTTT	CASSAGTPNTEAFF
TRBV7-7	TRBD2	once	TRBJ2-1	17	TGTGCCAGCAGCCCCTGGGGGTCGGGACTAGCGGGAAATGAGCAGTTCTTC	CASSPWGSGLAGNEQFF
TRBV9	.	.	TRBJ2-7	15	TGTGCCAGCAGCGTACAGGGATCTGACGGCGACGAGCAGTACTTC	CASSVQGSDGDEQYF
TRBV28	.	.	TRBJ1-4	15	TGTGCCAGCAGTTTACGGCAGGCTCTTAATGAAAAACTGTTTTTT	CASSLRQALNEKLFF
TRBV15	.	few	TRBJ1-2	15	TGTGCCACCAGCCCCGGACGGGGATTTAACTATGGCTACACCTTC	CATSPGRGFNYGYTF
TRBV13	.	.	TRBJ1-1	13	TGTGCCAGCAGCCCCCTCGGGAGGAGTGAAGCTTTCTTT	CASSPLGRSEAFF
TRBV6-5	.	.	TRBJ2-7	15	TGTGCCAGCAGTTACTTGAGAGGAGGGGGGTCCGAGCAGTACTTC	CASSYLRGGGSEQYF
TRBV29-1	TRBD1	.	TRBJ1-2	11	TGCAGCGTGACAGGGTTGGATGGCTACACCTTC	CSVTGLDGYTF
TRBV19	TRBD2	.	TRBJ2-3	14	TGTGCCAGTAGTACACTAGCGGGCACAGATACGCAGTATTTT	CASSTLAGTDTQYF
TRBV29-1	.	.	TRBJ1-1	12	TGCAGCGTTGATGGGGGGGACACTGAAGCTTTCTTT	CSVDGGDTEAFF
TRBV7-9	.	.	TRBJ2-2	16	TGTGCCAGCACTCTCCTGCCCCACGAGGGCACCGGGGAGCTGTTTTTT	CASTLLPHEGTGELFF
TRBV21-1	.	.	TRBJ1-3	15	TGTGCCAGCAGCAAAAGGGACCCCTCTGGAAACACCATATATTTT	CASSKRDPSGNTIYF
TRBV30	.	once	TRBJ1-1	15	TGTGCCTGTCTTCGGGACGGATTAATGAACACTGAAGCTTTCTTT	CACLRDGLMNTEAFF
TRBV4-3	.	.	TRBJ1-1	14	TGCGCCAGCAGCCAGTACCTAGGTGGGACTGAAGCTTTCTTT	CASSQYLGGTEAFF
TRBV30	.	once	TRBJ1-3	11	TGTGCCTGGAGGACAGCAAACACCATATATTTT	CAWRTANTIYF
TRBV6-6	.	.	TRBJ1-5	16	TGTGCCAGCAGTTACTCGAATGTGATCTCGTATCAGCCCCAGCATTTT	CASSYSNVISYQPQHF
TRBV5-6	.	.	TRBJ1-1	15	TGTGCCAGCAGCTTGGACGAGGCACCTCTGAGGGAAGCTTTCTTT	CASSLDEAPLREAFF
TRBV19	TRBD1	.	TRBJ2-1	16	TGTGCCAGTAGTCCCCTGGGGACAGGGGGTTACAATGAGCAGTTCTTC	CASSPLGTGGYNEQFF
TRBV9	.	.	TRBJ2-1	14	TGTGCCAGCAGCGTAAGTGGAATTCCAAATGAGCAGTTCTTC	CASSVSGIPNEQFF
TRBV11-1	TRBD2	.	TRBJ2-1	15	TGTGCCAGCAGCCCAAGCGGCGGGAGGTACAATGAGCAGTTCTTC	CASSPSGGRYNEQFF
TRBV6-1	TRBD1	.	TRBJ2-7	13	TGTGCCAGCGACAGGGACAGGTCCTACGAGCAGTACTTC	CASDRDRSYEQYF
TRBV7-9	.	few	TRBJ2-7	11	TGTGCCAGCAGCTTAGATCCCGAGCAGTACTTC	CASSLDPEQYF
TRBV13	TRBD2	.	TRBJ2-7	15	TGTGCCAGCAGCGACAGACTAGCGGGGTACTACGAGCAGTACTTC	CASSDRLAGYYEQYF
TRBV4-1	TRBD2	.	TRBJ2-7	15	TGCGCCAGCAGCCAAGTCGCGGGAGGGCCAAACGAGCAGTACTTC	CASSQVAGGPNEQYF
TRBV7-2	TRBD2	.	TRBJ2-7	15	TGTGCCAGCAGCGGGGATAGCGGGAAAACCTACGAGCAGTACTTC	CASSGDSGKTYEQYF